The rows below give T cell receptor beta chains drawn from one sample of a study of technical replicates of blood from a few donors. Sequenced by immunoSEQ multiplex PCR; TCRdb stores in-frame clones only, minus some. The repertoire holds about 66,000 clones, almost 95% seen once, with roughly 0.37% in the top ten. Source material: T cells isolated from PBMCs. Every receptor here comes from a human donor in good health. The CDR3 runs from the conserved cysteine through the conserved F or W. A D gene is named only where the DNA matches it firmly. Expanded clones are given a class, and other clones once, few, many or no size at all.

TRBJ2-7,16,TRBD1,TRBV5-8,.,CASSPTIGTGFDEQYF,TGTGCCAGCAGCCCAACCATCGGGACAGGGTTCGACGAGCAGTACTTC
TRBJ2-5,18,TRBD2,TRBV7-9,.,CASSRIGLAGGLGETQYF,TGTGCCAGCAGCCGAATTGGGCTAGCGGGAGGGCTCGGAGAGACCCAGTACTTC
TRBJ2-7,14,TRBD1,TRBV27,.,CASSFSGGPYEQYF,TGTGCCAGCAGTTTTTCAGGGGGCCCATACGAGCAGTACTTC
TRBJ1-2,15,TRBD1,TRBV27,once,CASSLRAGGNYGYTF,TGTGCCAGCAGTTTAAGGGCAGGGGGTAACTATGGCTACACCTTC
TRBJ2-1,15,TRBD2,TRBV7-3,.,CASSLRLAGYNEQFF,TGTGCCAGCAGCTTAAGACTAGCGGGATACAATGAGCAGTTCTTC
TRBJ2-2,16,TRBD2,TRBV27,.,CASLTLAGVGPGELFF,TGTGCCAGCTTAACTTTAGCGGGAGTGGGTCCCGGGGAGCTGTTTTTT
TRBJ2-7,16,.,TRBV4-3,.,CASSQDQFGISYEQYF,TGCGCCAGCAGCCAAGATCAGTTTGGCATCTCCTACGAGCAGTACTTC
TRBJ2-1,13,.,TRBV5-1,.,CASSLTSWDEQFF,TGCGCCAGCAGCTTGACTAGCTGGGATGAGCAGTTCTTC
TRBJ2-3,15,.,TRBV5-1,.,CASSPGVGSTDTQYF,TGCGCCAGCAGCCCGGGGGTGGGCAGCACAGATACGCAGTATTTT
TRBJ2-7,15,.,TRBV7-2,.,CASSYQGLASYEQYF,TGTGCCAGCAGCTACCAGGGACTCGCTTCCTACGAGCAGTACTTC
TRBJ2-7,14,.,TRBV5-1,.,CASSLDPGSYEQYF,TGCGCCAGCAGCTTGGACCCAGGGTCGTACGAGCAGTACTTC
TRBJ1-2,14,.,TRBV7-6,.,CASSLGGELGGYTF,TGTGCCAGCAGCTTGGGTGGAGAGCTGGGTGGCTACACCTTC
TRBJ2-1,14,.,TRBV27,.,CASSLLRAGNEQFF,TGTGCCAGCAGTTTATTGCGGGCAGGCAATGAGCAGTTCTTC
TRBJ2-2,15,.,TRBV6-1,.,CASSELVGNTGELFF,TGTGCCAGCAGTGAACTAGTAGGGAACACCGGGGAGCTGTTTTTT
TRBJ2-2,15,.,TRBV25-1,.,CASSARTALTGELFF,TGTGCCAGCAGCGCACGGACAGCTCTCACCGGGGAGCTGTTTTTT
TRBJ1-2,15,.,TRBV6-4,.,CASSDKRRSHYGYTF,TGTGCCAGCAGTGACAAAAGGAGAAGCCATTATGGCTACACCTTC
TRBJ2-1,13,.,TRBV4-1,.,CASSHVTRNEQFF,TGCGCCAGCAGCCACGTGACTAGGAATGAGCAGTTCTTC
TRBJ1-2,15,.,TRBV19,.,CASSITDSPYYGYTF,TGTGCCAGTAGTATAACGGACAGCCCCTACTATGGCTACACCTTC
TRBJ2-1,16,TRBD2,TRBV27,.,CASSTMTSGRSSEQFF,TGTGCCAGCAGTACTATGACTAGCGGGAGGTCCAGTGAGCAGTTCTTC
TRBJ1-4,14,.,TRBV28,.,CASSSVATNEKLFF,TGTGCCAGCAGCTCCGTAGCAACTAATGAAAAACTGTTTTTT
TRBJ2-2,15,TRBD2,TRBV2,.,CASKKLAGAAGELFF,TGTGCCAGCAAGAAACTAGCGGGAGCTGCTGGGGAGCTGTTTTTT
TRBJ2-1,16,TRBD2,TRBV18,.,CASSPPVAGVSTEQFF,TGTGCCAGCTCACCACCGGTAGCGGGGGTATCAACCGAGCAGTTCTTC
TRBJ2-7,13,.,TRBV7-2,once,CASSFTRAEEQYF,TGTGCCAGCAGCTTTACTAGGGCAGAGGAGCAGTACTTC
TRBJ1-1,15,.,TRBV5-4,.,CASSLEADMNTEAFF,TGTGCCAGCAGCTTGGAGGCCGACATGAACACTGAAGCTTTCTTT
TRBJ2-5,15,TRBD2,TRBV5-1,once,CASSWTSGFQETQYF,TGCGCCAGCAGCTGGACTAGCGGGTTTCAAGAGACCCAGTACTTC
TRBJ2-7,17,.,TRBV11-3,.,CASSPWGQSTATYEQYF,TGTGCCAGCAGCCCATGGGGACAATCGACAGCAACCTACGAGCAGTACTTC
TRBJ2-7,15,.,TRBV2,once,CASSGGSNHPYEQYF,TGTGCCAGCAGTGGAGGTTCCAATCACCCCTACGAGCAGTACTTC
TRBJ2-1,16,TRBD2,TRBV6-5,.,CASSYSGGGENNEQFF,TGTGCCAGCAGTTACTCTGGGGGAGGGGAGAACAATGAGCAGTTCTTC
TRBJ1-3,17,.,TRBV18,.,CASSPLGNSGFGNTIYF,TGTGCCAGCTCACCATTGGGGAATTCAGGGTTTGGAAACACCATATATTTT
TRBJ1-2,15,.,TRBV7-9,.,CASSFRTASNYGYTF,TGTGCCAGCAGCTTTCGTACAGCTTCTAACTATGGCTACACCTTC
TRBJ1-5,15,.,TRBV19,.,CASKIRGTGNQPQHF,TGTGCCAGTAAAATAAGGGGTACCGGCAATCAGCCCCAGCATTTT
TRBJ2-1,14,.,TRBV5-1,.,CASSLQASYNEQFF,TGCGCCAGCAGCTTGCAGGCGTCCTACAATGAGCAGTTCTTC
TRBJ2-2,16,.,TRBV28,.,CASSSAHRRNTGELFF,TGTGCCAGCAGTTCCGCCCATCGCAGGAACACCGGGGAGCTGTTTTTT